This is a list of T cell receptor beta chains from one sample in a study of cytomegalovirus exposure and HLA in healthy donors. Clones were sequenced by immunoSEQ multiplex PCR, and TCRdb holds only the in-frame ones, with some missing. Found here are roughly 80,000 clones, over 60% of them singletons; the top ten hold 3.5% to 4.5%. Sequencing used PBMCs. These receptors came from a male donor in good health and CMV-seropositive. Each CDR3 is given with its conserved first and last residue. D genes are given only for firm matches. Clone size is shown for a subset of rows, as once, few, many or a class of expanded clone.

clone_size j_call v_call d_call cdr3_nt cdr3_aa
NA TRBJ2-7 TRBV9 TRBD2 TGTGCCAGCAGCGTAGGGACTAGTGGTGTTTACGAGCAGTACTTC CASSVGTSGVYEQYF
NA TRBJ1-1 TRBV30 NA TGTGCCTGGAGTGTGGGTTCAGGGAACACTGAAGCTTTCTTT CAWSVGSGNTEAFF
once TRBJ1-2 TRBV15 TRBD1 TGTGCCACCAGCAGAGGTTCGGGACAGAGCTATGGCTACACCTTC CATSRGSGQSYGYTF
once TRBJ1-2 TRBV19 NA TGTGCCAGTAGTAGGACCAGGGGAGGCTACACCTTC CASSRTRGGYTF
NA TRBJ1-2 TRBV28 NA TGTGCCAGCAACCCAACAGGGAACTATGGCTACACCTTC CASNPTGNYGYTF
NA TRBJ2-7 TRBV5-1 TRBD1 TGCGCCAGCAGCTTGGCTGGACAGGGCCCCCACGAGCAGTACTTC CASSLAGQGPHEQYF
NA TRBJ2-7 TRBV5-1 TRBD1 TGCGCCAGCAGCTTGGGGGATCCGGGACAGGGGGTGTACGAGCAGTACTTC CASSLGDPGQGVYEQYF
NA TRBJ1-2 TRBV25-1 NA TGTGCCAGCAGCGAAGACATCTATGGCTACACCTTC CASSEDIYGYTF
NA TRBJ2-7 TRBV18 TRBD2 TGTGCCAGCTCACTGATAGCGGGAGACACCTACGAGCAGTACTTC CASSLIAGDTYEQYF
NA TRBJ2-1 TRBV19 NA TGTGCCAGTATGGGGAGACCCAGCAATGAGCAGTTCTTC CASMGRPSNEQFF
NA TRBJ2-7 TRBV9 NA TGTGCCAGCAGCGTAGCGGGGAAGGAGCAGTACTTC CASSVAGKEQYF
NA TRBJ2-7 TRBV30 TRBD2 TGTGCCTGGAGTCTAGCGGGAGGCCCTACTCCCGAGCAGTACTTC CAWSLAGGPTPEQYF
NA TRBJ2-7 TRBV29-1 NA TGCAGCGTTGGAGGAGGGTCGTCCTACGAGCAGTACTTC CSVGGGSSYEQYF
NA TRBJ2-5 TRBV4-2 NA TGTGCCAGCAGCCAAGGCAGCGTAGGAGCCCAAGAGACCCAGTACTTC CASSQGSVGAQETQYF
NA TRBJ2-1 TRBV27 TRBD2 TGTGCCAGCAGTTTCGAGCGGGGGGAAGTCGGTGAGCAGTTCTTC CASSFERGEVGEQFF
NA TRBJ2-7 TRBV6-5 NA TGTGCCAGCTCCAGGAGGGGCTACGAGCAGTACTTC CASSRRGYEQYF
NA TRBJ1-2 TRBV28 NA TGTGCCAGCAGCCTGACAGGTTCGGTGCATGGCTACACCTTC CASSLTGSVHGYTF
NA TRBJ1-6 TRBV28 TRBD1 TGTGCCAGCAGTTCCAGGGGGATGAATTCACCCCTCCACTTT CASSSRGMNSPLHF
NA TRBJ1-4 TRBV5-6 TRBD1 TGTGCCAGCAGCGGTGGGACAGATGAAAAACTGTTTTTT CASSGGTDEKLFF
once TRBJ1-2 TRBV5-1 NA TGCGCCAGCAGGACCGGGGAGGAGGATGGCTACACCTTC CASRTGEEDGYTF
NA TRBJ2-1 TRBV6-5 NA TGTGCCAGCAGTTATCCAGGTGCTGAGCAGTTCTTC CASSYPGAEQFF
NA TRBJ1-1 TRBV5-4 TRBD1 TGTGCCAGCAGCCTAAAGACAGGGGGTGGTACTGAAGCTTTCTTT CASSLKTGGGTEAFF
NA TRBJ1-3 TRBV19 NA TGTGCCAGTAGTATAGATCACGGACATTCGAATGGAAACACCATATATTTT CASSIDHGHSNGNTIYF
NA TRBJ2-2 TRBV25-1 TRBD1 TGTGCCAGCAAGACAGGGATGGCCGGGGAGCTGTTTTTT CASKTGMAGELFF
few TRBJ2-1 TRBV7-8 TRBD2 TGTGCCAGCAGCTTTTGGACTAGCGGGGGCACCTACAATGAGCAGTTCTTC CASSFWTSGGTYNEQFF
NA TRBJ1-1 TRBV11-2 NA TGTGCCAGCAGCCACCCCGCGGCAGGGATTCAAGAAGCTTTCTTT CASSHPAAGIQEAFF
once TRBJ2-2 TRBV18 NA TGTGCCAGCTCACCACTCAGGGGCGCCGGGGAGCTGTTTTTT CASSPLRGAGELFF
NA TRBJ2-1 TRBV11-3 NA TGTGCCAGCAGCTTAGGAGGGAGCTCCTACAATGAGCAGTTCTTC CASSLGGSSYNEQFF
NA TRBJ2-7 TRBV5-8 NA TGTGCCAGCAGCTTATCATCCGAGCAGTACTTC CASSLSSEQYF
NA TRBJ1-2 TRBV28 NA TGTGCCAGTCGCAAGGTAGCGGGGTATGGCTACACCTTC CASRKVAGYGYTF
NA TRBJ1-2 TRBV5-4 TRBD1 TGTGCCAGCAGCGCCGTCTCGGGGACAGGAACCTATGGCTACACCTTC CASSAVSGTGTYGYTF
few TRBJ2-3 TRBV2 TRBD2 TGTGCCAGCAAAACTAGCGGGAGCACAGATACGCAGTATTTT CASKTSGSTDTQYF
few TRBJ2-1 TRBV2 NA TGTGCCAGCAGTGACTCGGGAACTGAGCAGTTCTTC CASSDSGTEQFF
NA TRBJ1-1 TRBV30 NA TGTGCCTGGAATGTCCTGTCTGAAGCTTTCTTT CAWNVLSEAFF
NA TRBJ2-7 TRBV6-1 NA TGTGCCAGCAGCCCGGGTTCCTACGAGCAGTACTTC CASSPGSYEQYF
few TRBJ1-4 TRBV7-2 NA TGTGCCAGCAGCACTGACAGTTCAGCCGGGAAACTGTTTTTT CASSTDSSAGKLFF
NA TRBJ1-1 TRBV29-1 NA TGCAGCGTTGGGGGAGGGTATGGGAACACTGAAGCTTTCTTT CSVGGGYGNTEAFF
NA TRBJ2-3 TRBV6-6 TRBD1 TGTGCCAGCAGTTCAACAGGGGCAGATACGCAGTATTTT CASSSTGADTQYF
few TRBJ1-2 TRBV23-1 NA TGCGCCAGCAGTTGGAATGGGGGCTCTGGAGTCAGGGGCTACACCTTC CASSWNGGSGVRGYTF
NA TRBJ1-2 TRBV5-1 NA TGCGCCAGCAGCTTGGAGTCCGGGAAAGGCTACACCTTC CASSLESGKGYTF
NA TRBJ2-7 TRBV27 TRBD1 TGTGCCAGCAGTTTAACACAGGGGGCTGCCTACGAGCAGTACTTC CASSLTQGAAYEQYF
few TRBJ2-2 TRBV5-6 NA TGTGCCAGCAGCTTGGAGGCGAGGGCCGGGGAGCTGTTTTTT CASSLEARAGELFF
NA TRBJ2-5 TRBV28 NA TGTGCCAGCAGCTCCTATCCACAGACTAGCCAAGAGACCCAGTACTTC CASSSYPQTSQETQYF
many TRBJ2-7 TRBV4-3 NA TGCGCCAGCAGCCAAGAACAGGATGGATCCTACGAGCAGTACTTC CASSQEQDGSYEQYF
once TRBJ2-2 TRBV6-1 TRBD2 TGTGCCAGCAGTGGACTAGCGGGGGGTCCGGGGACCGGGGAGCTGTTTTTT CASSGLAGGPGTGELFF
NA TRBJ1-1 TRBV6-1 TRBD1 TGTGCCAGCAGTGAAACCGGGACAGGGATTAATTGGGGGGCTTTCTTT CASSETGTGINWGAFF
NA TRBJ2-5 TRBV30 NA TGTGCCTGGAGGAAGGGGGGGGAGACCCAGTACTTC CAWRKGGETQYF
NA TRBJ2-1 TRBV5-4 TRBD2 TGTGCCAGCAGCTCCCGGACTAGCGGGGGTTCCTACAATGAGCAGTTCTTC CASSSRTSGGSYNEQFF
few TRBJ1-4 TRBV5-1 TRBD1 TGCGCCAGCAGCGCGGGACAGGCCTCTTTAATGGAAAAACTGTTTTTT CASSAGQASLMEKLFF